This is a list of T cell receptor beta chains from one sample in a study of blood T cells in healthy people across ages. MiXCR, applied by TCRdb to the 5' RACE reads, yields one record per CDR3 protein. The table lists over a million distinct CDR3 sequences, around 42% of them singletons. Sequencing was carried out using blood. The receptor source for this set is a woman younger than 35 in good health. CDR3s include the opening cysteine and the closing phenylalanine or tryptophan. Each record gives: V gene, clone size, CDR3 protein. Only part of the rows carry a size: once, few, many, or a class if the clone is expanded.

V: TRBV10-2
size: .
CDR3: CASRHTGEEQYF

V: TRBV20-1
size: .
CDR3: CSAKNTRPYEQYF

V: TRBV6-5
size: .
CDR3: CAGSSTRTGNYGYTF

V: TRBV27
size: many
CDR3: CASTRTGMNTEAFF

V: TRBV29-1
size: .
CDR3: CSVPGQEFLRPQYF

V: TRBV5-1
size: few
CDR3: CASASQGGNTEAFF

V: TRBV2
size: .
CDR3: CASTGGVYGYTF

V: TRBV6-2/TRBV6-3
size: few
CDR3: CASSTDEPGLAGGPDNEQFF

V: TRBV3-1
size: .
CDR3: CASSQGGGGEQYF

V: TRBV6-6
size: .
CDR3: CASSYPSGYNEQFF

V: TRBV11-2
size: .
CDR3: CASSFDAGTYNEQFF

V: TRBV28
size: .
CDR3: CASSSPGTGNGYTF

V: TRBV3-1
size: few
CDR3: CASSQEPSAGLGSPLHF

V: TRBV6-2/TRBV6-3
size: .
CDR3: CASSFPDRAGNSPLHF

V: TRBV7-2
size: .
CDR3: CASSLVRGLQETQYF

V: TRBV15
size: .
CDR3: CATSRETTSKGHEQFF

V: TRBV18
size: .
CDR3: CASSPTSGRLADTQYF

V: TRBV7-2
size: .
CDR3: CASSLAPTGGQPQHF

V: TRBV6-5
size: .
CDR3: CASSYIPDRGLINTGELFF

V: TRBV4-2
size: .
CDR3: CASSQGQVGDLTDTQYF

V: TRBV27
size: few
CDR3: CASSPQPSTDTQYF

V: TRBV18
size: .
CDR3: CASSPPVGSTDTQYF

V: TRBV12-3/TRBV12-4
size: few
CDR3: CASSLASGHEQFF

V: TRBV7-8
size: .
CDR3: CASSLSGTGMCEQYF

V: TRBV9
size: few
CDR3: CASSVAVGLDTGELFF

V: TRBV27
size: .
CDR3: CASSVSDRGLNEKLFF

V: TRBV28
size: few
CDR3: CASSPAGTGAGSPLHF

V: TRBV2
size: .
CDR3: CASSEAPTATYEQYF

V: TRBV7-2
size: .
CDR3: CASSPTAWKNIQYF

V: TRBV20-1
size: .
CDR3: CSATGQEYEQYF

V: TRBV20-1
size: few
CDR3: CSAVPGDRVQETQYF

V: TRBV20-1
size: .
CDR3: CSARAISGGNEQFF

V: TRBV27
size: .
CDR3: CASSLRGTGFQAFF

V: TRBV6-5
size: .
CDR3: CASRSEWGARSYNEQFF

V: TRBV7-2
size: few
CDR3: CASSLGRGRGNTGELFF

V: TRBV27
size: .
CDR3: CASSSLTVRNIQYF

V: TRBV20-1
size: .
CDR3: CSARDPLAGGYEQYF

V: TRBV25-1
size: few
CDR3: CASSEYSIEEGRANYGYTF

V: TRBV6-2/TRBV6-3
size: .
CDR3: CASSYSEGDLPDTQYF

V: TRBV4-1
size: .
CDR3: CASSQDRESGNTIYF

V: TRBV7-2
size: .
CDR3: CASSPQPAGGRNEQFF

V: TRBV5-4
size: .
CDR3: CASSLWGGTYEQYF

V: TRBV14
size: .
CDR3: CASSQVVPSGANVLTF

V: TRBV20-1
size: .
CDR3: CSAVDSRISYNEQYF

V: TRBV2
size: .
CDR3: CASSEKRTSDEQYF

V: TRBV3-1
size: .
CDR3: CASSQSSGRETGELFF

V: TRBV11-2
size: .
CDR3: CASSPGGGGKTTDTQYF

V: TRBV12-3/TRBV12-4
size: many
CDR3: CASTYSDTQYF